This is a list of T cell receptor beta chains from one sample in a study of blood T cell repertoires in COVID-19. Assay: immunoSEQ multiplex PCR; the TCRdb copy retains only in-frame clones and omits some. Altogether tens of thousands of clones are present, about four fifths being singletons, with the ten largest covering 4% to 5.5%. The material sequenced was peripheral blood. The receptor source for this set is a woman between 70 and 85 years old with acute or convalescent COVID-19. The CDR3 runs from the conserved cysteine through the conserved F or W. A D gene is named only where the DNA matches it firmly. Size is stated for part of the rows, as once, few or many counts, or as a class when the clone is expanded.

j_gene: TRBJ1-1
v_gene: TRBV28
d_gene: TRBD1
abundance: .
CDR3aa: CASSPLTGAINTEAFF
CDR3nt: TGTGCCAGCAGTCCATTGACAGGGGCGATAAACACTGAAGCTTTCTTT

j_gene: TRBJ1-1
v_gene: TRBV6-5
d_gene: .
abundance: .
CDR3aa: CASSYRGALGQTEAFF
CDR3nt: TGTGCCAGCAGTTATCGGGGGGCGCTGGGGCAGACTGAAGCTTTCTTT

j_gene: TRBJ2-1
v_gene: TRBV9
d_gene: TRBD2
abundance: .
CDR3aa: CASSVAPTSDPYNEQFF
CDR3nt: TGTGCCAGCAGCGTAGCCCCGACTAGCGACCCCTACAATGAGCAGTTCTTC

j_gene: TRBJ2-3
v_gene: TRBV5-8
d_gene: .
abundance: .
CDR3aa: CASSLQRLAQYF
CDR3nt: TGTGCCAGCAGCTTGCAACGGTTGGCGCAGTATTTT

j_gene: TRBJ2-2
v_gene: TRBV9
d_gene: TRBD1
abundance: once
CDR3aa: CASSAVPGQGDTGELFF
CDR3nt: TGTGCCAGCAGCGCCGTGCCGGGACAGGGGGACACCGGGGAGCTGTTTTTT

j_gene: TRBJ1-1
v_gene: TRBV30
d_gene: .
abundance: few
CDR3aa: CAWRGSSGTEAFF
CDR3nt: TGTGCCTGGAGAGGGTCAAGCGGCACTGAAGCTTTCTTT

j_gene: TRBJ1-1
v_gene: TRBV6-5
d_gene: .
abundance: .
CDR3aa: CASSPRQFNTEAFF
CDR3nt: TGTGCCAGCAGTCCCCGACAGTTTAACACTGAAGCTTTCTTT

j_gene: TRBJ2-6
v_gene: TRBV11-2
d_gene: .
abundance: .
CDR3aa: CASSFNSGANVLTF
CDR3nt: TGTGCCAGCAGCTTTAACTCTGGGGCCAACGTCCTGACTTTC

j_gene: TRBJ2-1
v_gene: TRBV30
d_gene: TRBD2
abundance: .
CDR3aa: CVGLAAYNEQFF
CDR3nt: TGTGTCGGACTAGCGGCTTACAATGAGCAGTTCTTC

j_gene: TRBJ2-3
v_gene: TRBV2
d_gene: TRBD2
abundance: once
CDR3aa: CASSGGRATDTQYF
CDR3nt: TGTGCCAGCAGTGGCGGGAGGGCGACAGATACGCAGTATTTT

j_gene: TRBJ2-7
v_gene: TRBV6-2/TRBV6-3
d_gene: TRBD1
abundance: .
CDR3aa: CASSYSPRQGFNEQYF
CDR3nt: TGTGCCAGCAGTTACTCCCCCAGACAGGGATTCAACGAGCAGTACTTC

j_gene: TRBJ2-1
v_gene: TRBV21-1
d_gene: .
abundance: .
CDR3aa: CASSKNPGGIYNEQFF
CDR3nt: TGTGCCAGCAGCAAAAATCCGGGAGGAATCTACAATGAGCAGTTCTTC

j_gene: TRBJ2-7
v_gene: TRBV13
d_gene: TRBD2
abundance: .
CDR3aa: CASSLRLAWEQYF
CDR3nt: TGTGCCAGCAGCTTGAGACTAGCGTGGGAGCAGTACTTC

j_gene: TRBJ1-6
v_gene: TRBV27
d_gene: TRBD1
abundance: few
CDR3aa: CATRTGDSPLHF
CDR3nt: TGTGCCACCCGGACAGGGGATTCACCCCTCCACTTT

j_gene: TRBJ2-7
v_gene: TRBV18
d_gene: TRBD1
abundance: .
CDR3aa: CASSIQGADYEQYF
CDR3nt: TGTGCCAGCTCAATCCAGGGGGCAGACTACGAGCAGTACTTC

j_gene: TRBJ1-5
v_gene: TRBV27
d_gene: TRBD1
abundance: .
CDR3aa: CAFIPTGGLNQPQHF
CDR3nt: TGTGCCTTCATACCAACAGGGGGTTTGAATCAGCCCCAGCATTTT

j_gene: TRBJ1-4
v_gene: TRBV18
d_gene: .
abundance: .
CDR3aa: CASSPPGRLTNEKLFF
CDR3nt: TGTGCCAGCTCACCACCGGGGAGGCTGACTAATGAAAAACTGTTTTTT

j_gene: TRBJ2-3
v_gene: TRBV9
d_gene: .
abundance: few
CDR3aa: CASSATDTQYF
CDR3nt: TGTGCCAGCAGCGCGACAGATACGCAGTATTTT

j_gene: TRBJ1-4
v_gene: TRBV6-5
d_gene: .
abundance: .
CDR3aa: CASRGGAGEKLFF
CDR3nt: TGTGCCAGCAGAGGGGGGGCGGGTGAAAAACTGTTTTTT

j_gene: TRBJ2-7
v_gene: TRBV9
d_gene: TRBD1
abundance: .
CDR3aa: CASSVAGTGTYEQYF
CDR3nt: TGTGCCAGCAGCGTAGCCGGGACAGGGACCTACGAGCAGTACTTC

j_gene: TRBJ1-4
v_gene: TRBV29-1
d_gene: .
abundance: .
CDR3aa: CSVREEKLFF
CDR3nt: TGCAGCGTTCGAGAGGAAAAACTGTTTTTT

j_gene: TRBJ2-3
v_gene: TRBV14
d_gene: .
abundance: .
CDR3aa: CASSPGLLAPDTQYF
CDR3nt: TGTGCCAGCAGCCCGGGACTCCTTGCCCCAGATACGCAGTATTTT

j_gene: TRBJ1-2
v_gene: TRBV7-9
d_gene: TRBD1
abundance: .
CDR3aa: CASSSRQGIYGYTF
CDR3nt: TGTGCCAGCAGCTCCCGACAGGGGATTTATGGCTACACCTTC

j_gene: TRBJ2-1
v_gene: TRBV7-6
d_gene: TRBD2
abundance: .
CDR3aa: CASSYTSGSYNEQFF
CDR3nt: TGTGCCAGCAGCTACACTAGCGGCTCCTACAATGAGCAGTTCTTC

j_gene: TRBJ1-6
v_gene: TRBV2
d_gene: .
abundance: .
CDR3aa: CASSGRGQGNSPLHF
CDR3nt: TGTGCCAGCAGTGGCAGGGGTCAAGGCAATTCACCCCTCCACTTT

j_gene: TRBJ1-4
v_gene: TRBV10-3
d_gene: TRBD1
abundance: .
CDR3aa: CAISEPTGTVNEKLFF
CDR3nt: TGTGCCATCTCAGAACCCACAGGGACAGTTAATGAAAAACTGTTTTTT